This paragraph covers one T cell receptor (beta chain) sequence. Its target is unknown. Method: immunoSEQ multiplex PCR; TCRdb's copy keeps in-frame clones and lacks some. This repertoire shows 65,000 to 95,000 clones, roughly 80% found once; its top ten account for 2.5% to 3.5%. The germline CDR1 and CDR2 sequences are MNHNS and SASEGT. Trimming took 0 bases from V and 1 from J, leaving 19 bases between them. The CDR3 is made up of 18 amino acids. The sample belongs to a study of neoadjuvant anti-PD-1 for oral cavity cancer. Notes on the study in general: Higher pretreatment blood Treg/Th17 ratios correlated with higher pretreatment blood and lower post-treatment tumor TCRbeta clonality.

The source is a person aged 35-79 years with oral cavity squamous cell carcinoma. Source: PBMCs, taken before nivolumab (anti-PD-1) treatment. The chain uses TRBV6-1 and TRBJ2-7, with D maybe TRBD1 (6 bases). The CDR3 nucleotides read TGTGCCAGCAGTGAAGCCAGGACAGTTGGTTTGGGGTCCTACGAGCAGTACTTC. This codes for CASSEARTVGLGSYEQYF.